This T cell receptor beta chain was captured by sequencing in a study of control samples from healthy donors and cancer patients. Trimming cost V 2 bases and J 5 bases, with 6 bases left between them. CDR1 SNHLY and CDR2 FYNNEI come from the germline V gene. CDR3 length equals 12 residues. The assay was immunoSEQ multiplex PCR, and TCRdb's table has in-frame clones only and misses some. This sample has some 130,000 clones, with roughly 89% found just once. This clone has only a few counts. Within the sample, other DNA sequences also encode this same CDR3. The chain couples TRBV2 to TRBJ1-2; TRBD1 might be the D (6 bases). Sequencing used blood. The TCR comes from a man aged 18 to 30 in good health. CDR3 nucleotides: TGTGCCAGCAGTGAAAGGGGGTATGGCTACACCTTC. It yields the protein CASSERGYGYTF.